This TCR beta chain originates from a study of T cell responses to AZD1222 COVID-19 vaccine (dated by TCRdb to 2020 to 2023). Turning to the overall study: AZD1222 recipients with second doses at about 4 weeks or about 12 weeks were pooled, because spike-specific TCR depth and breadth did not differ between schedules. A total of about 250 trial participants underwent TCR sequencing, of whom about 210 had received two doses of AZD1222 and around 25 had received two doses of the MenACWY control vaccine. Trial participants were enrolled into age subgroups of 18-55, 56-69 and 70-plus years, which contained 148, 28 and 57 TCR-sequenced participants, respectively.

What this sample's time point label stands for: baseline before first vaccination. Samples from vaccinated people were obtained from the UK trials COV001 and COV002, which included a single-blind randomized controlled phase 2/3 trial of AZD1222 (ChAdOx1 nCoV-19) in healthy adults. Trial participant PBMC samples were collected at day 0 and day 28 after the second dose for TCRbeta chain sequencing. As for this clone: Its antigen specificity is not known. No base quality values were provided; no much bigger clone lies one nucleotide off.

The CDR3 regions of human TCRbeta chains were subjected to immunosequencing. In the paper's pipeline: TCRs in the repertoires were compared against a reference library of SARS-CoV-2-specific TCRs that had been generated with the MIRA antigen-specificity platform. Breadth was defined as the fraction of unique TCRs that were SARS-CoV-2-associated. Depth was defined as the fraction of total T cells that were SARS-CoV-2-associated. Using the MIRA data, each spike-specific TCR was mapped to the spike region that the TCR reacts to and placed in a CD4 or CD8 class. Log10-transformed breadth and depth values were compared by one-way ANOVA with Sidak's multiple comparisons tests. TCRdb took over this immuneACCESS table, retaining in-frame rearrangements with V and J assigned. Such tables are incomplete; in checked studies, under half of the missing clones stem from an unresolved V gene, and the remainder is unexplained. V and J calls plus clone size are reproduced from that table; the DNA served to infer D and trimming. The sample table shows under 95,000 clones, and about nine tenths are seen once. Clones ranked in the top ten supply over 2% of the sample.

What the research found in general, with its limitations: After two AZD1222 doses, spike-specific TCR breadth and depth were significantly higher than at day 0 and than in MenACWY recipients. Because no day 14 peak-response samples were available, repertoires were characterized only after the peak T cell response. Conclusions about previously exposed vaccinees were limited because only five to seven AZD1222 recipients were SARS-CoV-2 seropositive at baseline. The whole spike protein was spanned by vaccine-associated CD4 TCRs, and dominant responses were seen in regions 160-218 and 743-854. Most participants were white British and females outnumbered males, and the authors suggested that clonal diversity may have been underestimated. Nearly half of unique spike-specific TCRs reportedly recognized epitopes outside regions mutated in the B.1.351 and B.1.1.7 variants. The 56-69-year group was small, and its depth increase did not reach significance, likely because of low power.

Per the germline V gene, MNHNS is the CDR1 and SASEGT is the CDR2. Spanning cysteine to phenylalanine, the CDR3 consists of 11 amino acids. This entry keeps only the CDR3 DNA: 33 bases, framed from base 1. The junction shows trimming of 3 bases on V and 2 bases on J, plus 2 bases between the germline ends. The receptor was derived from an adult in good health. The chain links TRBV6-1 with TRBJ2-7, with no confident D gene call. The material was peripheral blood, obtained on day 0 of AZD1222 vaccination. The CDR3 region reads CASSDTYEQYF. The nucleotide sequence reads as follows: TGTGCCAGCAGTGACACCTACGAGCAGTACTTC.